This T cell receptor (beta chain) came from a study of regulatory T cells in long-lasting Graves disease. Notes on the study in general: TCR diversity in persistent Graves' patients was below that of newly diagnosed ones. TRBV28, TRBJ1-2 and TRBJ2-5 emerged as the favored segments in persistent disease.

Relying on iRepertoire HTBI primers and Arm-PCR of CDR3 regions, the team built TCR beta libraries. TCRdb re-derived calls from the multiplex PCR reads in MiXCR, one entry per CDR3 protein. The data show some 500,000 distinct CDR3 sequences, more than 15% seen once. Ten or more counts support this clonotype. Its antigen remains unknown. This CDR3 contains 14 residues. Germline V gene data show CDR1 as SQVTM and CDR2 as ANQGSEA. The time point here: newly diagnosed GD, antithyroid drugs for less than 3 months. PBMC-derived RNA was used for the TCR library. This same sample was also taken into another study, of T cells in Graves' hyperthyroidism and ophthalmopathy.

This chain connects TRBV29-1 to TRBJ1-1; D not certain. Material: peripheral blood mononuclear cells (PBMCs), obtained at new diagnosis, from a patient treated with antithyroid drugs. The receptor was derived from a woman aged 35-65 years with Graves disease. The DNA for the CDR3 is TGCACCCGTAACGGGTCGGCGGTAAACACTGAAGCTTTCTTT. Residues: CTRNGSAVNTEAFF.